Each of the 23 T cell receptor beta chains below was sequenced from the same sample in a study of cytomegalovirus exposure and HLA in healthy donors. In the PCR, 60 Vbeta and 13 Jbeta primers were used. The repertoire was sequenced with immunoSEQ multiplex PCR; TCRdb's copy has only in-frame clones and lacks some. The sample has roughly 160,000 clones; less than 75% are singletons. Sequences were obtained from PBMCs. The receptors were gathered from a girl aged 5-17 years in good health and CMV-seronegative.

J is TRBJ2-1 and V is TRBV5-1, with D possibly being TRBD2 (5 bases). V was shortened by 1 base and J by 8 bases, with 13 bases between the two germline ends. Germline V CDR1 and CDR2: SGHRS, YFSETQ. The CDR3 length is 14 residues. CDR3 bases: TGCGCCAGCAGCTTGCGGGTTAGCGTTGATGAGCAGTTCTTC. It is translated as CASSLRVSVDEQFF. Drawing the rest from reference TRBV5-1 and TRBJ2-1, the complete variable domain is KAGVTQTPRYLIKTRGQQVTLSCSPISGHRSVSWYQQTPGQGLQFLFEYFSETQRNKGNFPGRFSGRQFSNSRSEMNVSTLELGDSALYLCASSLRVSVDEQFFGPGTRLTVL.

The chain is built from TRBV7-9 and TRBJ1-1; maybe TRBD1 (6 bases). Trimming removed 5 bases at V and 7 bases at J, with 14 bases between. The V gene's germline CDR1 is SEHNR and CDR2 FQNEAQ (reference sequence). There are 13 residues in the CDR3. The CDR3 reads CASSPTGFIEAFF. The CDR3 bases are TGTGCCAGCAGCCCTACAGGGTTTATTGAAGCTTTCTTT. Using reference TRBV7-9 and TRBJ1-1 for the parts outside the CDR3, the full variable domain is DTGVSQNPRHKITKRGQNVTFRCDPISEHNRLYWYRQTLGQGPEFLTYFQNEAQLEKSRLLSDRFSAERPKGSFSTLEIQRTEQGDSAMYLCASSPTGFIEAFFGQGTRLTVV.

The genes are TRBV9 and TRBJ2-1; 7 bases match TRBD1. V lost 7 bases, J lost 0 bases, and 4 bases stayed unmatched. CDR1 is SGDLS and CDR2 is YYNGEE in the germline V gene. The CDR3 sequence is 14 residues long. The CDR3: CASGGQDSYNEQFF. The CDR3, as DNA: TGTGCCAGCGGAGGACAGGACTCCTACAATGAGCAGTTCTTC.

This clone occurred once. The rearrangement links TRBV28 to TRBJ1-1, with 7 bases fitting TRBD1. The germline CDR1 and CDR2 sequences are MDHEN and SYDVKM. This CDR3 spans 15 amino acids. The V gene end was trimmed by 6 bases and the J gene end by 0 bases; junction bases not matched to a gene: 7. CDR3 sequence reads: CASRQPDRLNTEAFF. The DNA for the CDR3 is TGTGCCAGCAGACAGCCGGACAGGTTGAACACTGAAGCTTTCTTT.

The chain links TRBV5-8 to TRBJ2-1; a weak D match, TRBD1 (5 bases). The CDR3 runs to 13 residues. The germline V gene encodes CDR1 SGHTS and CDR2 YDEGEE. V was pared by 6 bases and J by 10 bases, with 17 bases between. CDR3 in DNA: TGTGCCAGCAAAGCTCGCCAGGGCCGGGAGCAGTTCTTC. Translated, it gives CASKARQGREQFF.

The rearrangement links TRBV5-1 to TRBJ2-2, with 8 positions matching TRBD1. Germline lookup yields CDR1 SGHRS and CDR2 YFSETQ. The CDR3 spans 15 residues. V lost 4 bases to trimming and J lost 1 base; unmatched junction nucleotides: 3. The CDR3 DNA reads TGCGCCAGCAGCCCTGGGACAGGGAACACCGGGGAGCTGTTTTTT. It encodes CASSPGTGNTGELFF.

The rearrangement uses TRBV27 and TRBJ1-2; TRBD1 aligns across 8 bases. The junction had 19 bases not matched to a gene; V was cut back by 6 bases and J by 7 bases. The CDR3 spans 17 residues. Germline values: CDR1 MNHEY, CDR2 SMNVEV (reference sequence). The CDR3 is CASSLMRKDRGGGGYTF. DNA of the CDR3: TGTGCCAGCAGCCTGATGAGGAAAGACAGGGGTGGAGGTGGCTACACCTTC.

The V gene is TRBV5-1, the J gene TRBJ1-6, with 12 bases identical to TRBD1. The CDR3 contains 18 residues. The germline gives CDR1 SGHRS, CDR2 YFSETQ. The V and J ends lost 4 bases and 7 bases, in that order; junction bases with no gene match: 12. CDR3 sequence: CASSPLTGQGAKNSPLHF. In DNA form, the CDR3 reads TGCGCCAGCAGCCCTTTGACGGGACAGGGGGCGAAGAATTCACCCCTCCACTTT.

The chain links TRBV5-6 to TRBJ2-3, with a weak D call TRBD2 (6 bases). Germline CDR1 is SGHDT and CDR2 is YYEEEE. This CDR3 region has 13 residues. V lost 7 bases to trimming and J lost 4 bases, with 13 bases between them. CDR3 in DNA: TGTGCCAGCCATCCGGGGGTCCCAGATACGCAGTATTTT. The encoded protein is CASHPGVPDTQYF.

This clone was detected only once. The chain recombines TRBV30 with TRBJ1-1; 9 bases align to TRBD1. This CDR3 contains 15 residues. CDR1 GTSNPN and CDR2 SVGIG come from the germline V gene (reference sequence). J lost 6 bases, V lost 5 bases, and 13 bases had no gene match. The DNA for the CDR3 is TGTGCCTGGGAAATACGGACAGGGGCCAGCGCTGAAGCTTTCTTT. The encoded protein is CAWEIRTGASAEAFF.

The chain has TRBV27 and TRBJ1-1, with D unclear. Germline lookup yields CDR1 MNHEY and CDR2 SMNVEV (reference sequence). Trimming took off 6 bases at V and 1 base at J, with 9 bases between the two ends. This CDR3 contains 13 residues. CDR3 region: CASRSLGNTEAFF. The CDR3 DNA is TGTGCCAGCAGGAGCCTAGGGAACACTGAAGCTTTCTTT.

V gene TRBV5-1 combines with J gene TRBJ1-2; no clear D. There are 14 residues in the CDR3. Germline V gene data show CDR1 as SGHRS and CDR2 as YFSETQ. V was clipped by 0 bases and J by 3 bases, with 9 bases between them. The CDR3 loop reads CASSLAPEDYGYTF. The CDR3 bases are TGCGCCAGCAGCTTGGCGCCCGAGGACTATGGCTACACCTTC.

The chain employs TRBV5-1 and TRBJ2-3, with a possible D match to TRBD2 (5 bases). V lost 0 bases to trimming and J lost 3 bases, with 14 bases between them. CDR1 and CDR2 (germline): SGHRS, YFSETQ. There are 16 residues in the CDR3. DNA for the CDR3: TGCGCCAGCAGCTTGGCCTCGGGGTTGAGGACAGATACGCAGTATTTT. This sequence encodes CASSLASGLRTDTQYF.

The V call is TRBV9, the J call TRBJ1-6, with unresolved D. The CDR3 runs 15 residues. CDR1 SGDLS and CDR2 YYNGEE come from the germline V gene. V lost 0 bases to trimming and J lost 10 bases, with 14 bases between them. This CDR3 reads CASSVEGGLGSPLHF. DNA of the CDR3: TGTGCCAGCAGCGTAGAAGGAGGGTTGGGGTCACCCCTCCACTTT.

V usage is TRBV29-1 and J usage is TRBJ2-3, with a possible D match to TRBD2 (5 bases). Per the germline V gene, CDR1 is SQVTM and CDR2 is ANQGSEA. Trimming took 0 bases from V and 2 from J, leaving 9 bases between them. The CDR3 covers 14 residues. CDR3 region: CSVEDGKDTDTQYF. CDR3 in DNA: TGCAGCGTTGAAGACGGGAAAGACACAGATACGCAGTATTTT.

CDR3 loop: CASRLQTGSNTEAFF. CDR3 DNA sequence: TGTGCCAGTAGACTACAGACAGGATCGAACACTGAAGCTTTCTTT. The chain recombines TRBV19 with TRBJ1-1; maybe TRBD1 (6 bases). The CDR3 is 15 residues long. Trimming stripped 6 bases from V and 1 base from J, with 15 bases between. Germline values: CDR1 LNHDA, CDR2 SQIVND (reference sequence).

The chain carries TRBV7-9 and TRBJ2-5, with D tentatively TRBD1 (5 bases). The V end lost 1 base, the J end lost 2 bases, and 5 bases lay between the germline ends. The CDR3 runs to 13 residues. CDR1 and CDR2 (germline): SEHNR, FQNEAQ (reference sequence). The CDR3 sequence: CASSLGQQETQYF. As DNA, the CDR3 is TGTGCCAGCAGCTTAGGACAGCAAGAGACCCAGTACTTC.

The chain employs TRBV7-9 and TRBJ2-7; TRBD2 agrees at 8 bases. The CDR3 is made up of 15 amino acids. CDR1 is SEHNR, CDR2 FQNEAQ, per germline (reference sequence). V lost 4 bases to trimming and J lost 3 bases; unmatched junction nucleotides: 8. The CDR3 loop reads CASSSERGTIYEQYF. The CDR3 DNA is TGTGCCAGCAGCTCCGAGCGGGGGACAATCTACGAGCAGTACTTC.

The chain recombines TRBV6-5 with TRBJ2-1, with TRBD1 matching 10 bases. Germline CDR1 and CDR2: MNHEY and SVGAGI. The CDR3 has 15 residues. The junction had 7 bases not matched to a gene; V was cut back by 2 bases and J by 9 bases. The CDR3 DNA sequence: TGTGCCAGCAGTTACGACGGGACAGGGGAAAGTGAGCAGTTCTTC. Translation gives CASSYDGTGESEQFF.

This clone was counted a single time. This chain uses TRBV13 with TRBJ2-3, with D hard to call. Trimming left V 5 bases short and J 7 bases short, with 7 bases between. Per germline, CDR1 PRHDT and CDR2 FYEKMQ (reference sequence). CDR3 length equals 11 residues. In DNA form, the CDR3 reads TGTGCCAGCAGCCCAGGAAATACGCAGTATTTT. It yields the protein CASSPGNTQYF.

This CDR3 is CATDGRAETGEQFF. CDR3 in DNA: TGTGCCACTGACGGCAGGGCGGAAACTGGTGAGCAGTTCTTC. This rearrangement joins TRBV10-3 to TRBJ2-1, with a possible D match to TRBD1 (5 bases). In germline, CDR1 is ENHRY, CDR2 SYGVKD. The CDR3 loop spans 14 amino acids. Trimming shortened V by 10 bases and J by 9 bases, and 22 bases separated the two germline ends.

This chain connects TRBV6-6 to TRBJ1-3; tentative D call: TRBD1 (5 bases). The CDR3 has 15 amino acids. The germline V gene has CDR1 MNHNY and CDR2 SVGAGI (reference sequence). Trimming cost V 8 bases and J 0 bases, with 14 bases left between them. Here the CDR3 reads CASSGGFYSGNTIYF. For the CDR3, the DNA is TGTGCCAGCTCCGGGGGGTTTTACTCTGGAAACACCATATATTTT.

This clone was found a few times. V and J are TRBV12-2 and TRBJ1-1. TRBV12-2 represents a pseudogene. There are 16 residues in the CDR3. CDR3 coding DNA: TGTGCAAGTCGCTTAACGGTCTCCGGGAGGTACACTGAAGCTTTCTTT. As protein: CASRLTVSGRYTEAFF.